These 13 T cell receptor beta chains were sequenced from one sample in a study of control samples from healthy donors and cancer patients. The data were produced by immunoSEQ multiplex PCR, yet TCRdb's version contains in-frame clones alone and is incomplete. The table records under 150,000 clones, roughly nine tenths of them present only once. Source material: PBMCs. These TCRs come from a man in his forties or fifties with head and neck cancer.

The chain combines TRBV2 with TRBJ1-5; no clear D. The germline V gene encodes CDR1 SNHLY and CDR2 FYNNEI. Trimming removed 1 base from V and 1 base from J, with 2 bases in between. The CDR3 loop spans 13 amino acids. CDR3 coding DNA: TGTGCCAGCAGTGAAGAGAGCAATCAGCCCCAGCATTTT. Protein sequence: CASSEESNQPQHF.

The chain couples TRBV18 to TRBJ2-1; TRBD2 aligns across 11 bases. This CDR3 is 15 amino acids long. Germline trimming cut 5 bases from V and 5 bases from J; bases unmatched to any gene: 5. Germline CDR1 and CDR2: KGHSH and LQKENI. The CDR3 DNA reads as TGTGCCAGCTCAACCGGGACTAGCGGAAACAATGAGCAGTTCTTC. Translating it yields CASSTGTSGNNEQFF.

V usage is TRBV11-2 and J usage is TRBJ2-2; tentatively, D is TRBD2 (5 bases). The V end was cut by 2 bases, the J end by 7 bases, with 8 bases between. The CDR3 has 13 amino acids. Germline V gives CDR1 SGHAT, CDR2 FQNNGV. The CDR3 DNA is TGTGCCAGCAGCTTAATCCGGGACGGGGAGCTGTTTTTT. It encodes CASSLIRDGELFF. Variable domain in full (rest from reference TRBV11-2 and TRBJ2-2): EAGVAQSPRYKIIEKRQSVAFWCNPISGHATLYWYQQILGQGPKLLIQFQNNGVVDDSQLPKDRFSAERLKGVDSTLKIQPAKLEDSAVYLCASSLIRDGELFFGEGSRLTVL.

The rearrangement links TRBV5-1 to TRBJ2-2; the match to TRBD2 covers 9 bases. The CDR3 totals 13 residues. From germline, CDR1 is SGHRS and CDR2 YFSETQ. Trimming took 9 bases from V and 5 from J; bases not matched to a gene: 5. The CDR3 sequence is CATRTSETGELFF. The CDR3 DNA reads TGCGCCACTAGGACTAGCGAGACCGGGGAGCTGTTTTTT.

This chain connects TRBV28 to TRBJ2-3, with TRBD2 matching 10 bases. J was trimmed by 7 bases and V by 4 bases; bases with no gene match: 11. CDR3 length equals 16 residues. Germline CDR1 is MDHEN and CDR2 is SYDVKM. The CDR3 region is CASSSPASGSSHTQYF. The CDR3 DNA is TGTGCCAGCAGTTCCCCTGCTAGCGGGAGTTCCCATACGCAGTATTTT. Variable domain in full (rest from reference TRBV28 and TRBJ2-3): DVKVTQSSRYLVKRTGEKVFLECVQDMDHENMFWYRQDPGLGLRLIYFSYDVKMKEKGDIPEGYSVSREKKERFSLILESASTNQTSMYLCASSSPASGSSHTQYFGPGTRLTVL.

This chain connects TRBV10-2 to TRBJ1-4; D remains unclear. CDR3 length equals 15 residues. Germline-derived CDR1 and CDR2 are WSHSY and SAAADI. V lost 1 base to trimming and J lost 10 bases, with 16 bases between them. CDR3 sequence (DNA): TGCGCCAGCAGTGAGTTTTCCGGATCCAAAGGAAAACTGTTTTTT. Residues: CASSEFSGSKGKLFF.

The chain couples TRBV3-1 (or the pseudogene TRBV3-2) to TRBJ2-1, with D possibly being TRBD2 (5 bases). The CDR3 runs to 15 residues. Trimming removed 2 bases at V and 0 bases at J, with 8 bases between. CDR1 and CDR2 from the germline V gene are LGHDT and YNNKEL (reference sequence). CDR3 residues: CASSQFGSSYNEQFF. The CDR3 bases are TGTGCCAGCAGCCAATTTGGGAGCTCCTACAATGAGCAGTTCTTC.

This chain joins TRBV7-9 and TRBJ2-1; D may match TRBD1 or TRBD2 (6 bases each). CDR3 size: 16 residues. The germline V and J ends were trimmed by 0 bases and 1 base, with 10 bases remaining between them. Germline V gives CDR1 SEHNR, CDR2 FQNEAQ (reference sequence). For the CDR3, the DNA is TGTGCCAGCAGCTTAGCTCGGGGGCTGTCCTACAATGAGCAGTTCTTC. Residues: CASSLARGLSYNEQFF.

The genes are TRBV7-9 and TRBJ2-1; a weak D match, TRBD2 (6 bases). CDR3 length equals 15 residues. Germline V gene sequence: CDR1 SEHNR, CDR2 FQNEAQ (reference sequence). V shed 5 bases and J shed 9 bases, with 20 bases lying between them. The CDR3 sequence is CASSPASRLGTEQFF. The CDR3 nucleotides are TGTGCCAGCAGCCCAGCTAGCAGACTAGGGACTGAGCAGTTCTTC.

This rearrangement joins TRBV19 to TRBJ1-5; TRBD1 might be the D (5 bases). The germline V and J ends were trimmed by 3 bases and 7 bases, with 10 bases remaining between them. Germline lookup yields CDR1 LNHDA and CDR2 SQIVND (reference sequence). CDR3 length: 13 residues. The CDR3 DNA reads TGTGCCAGTAGTATGCAGGGTGAGCAGCCCCAGCATTTT. Translating it yields CASSMQGEQPQHF. The complete variable domain, with remaining parts taken from reference TRBV19 and TRBJ1-5, reads DGGITQSPKYLFRKEGQNVTLSCEQNLNHDAMYWYRQDPGQGLRLIYYSQIVNDFQKGDIAEGYSVSREKKESFPLTVTSAQKNPTAFYLCASSMQGEQPQHFGDGTRLSIL.

V is TRBV28 and J is TRBJ2-7; D is possibly TRBD2 (6 bases). This CDR3 comprises 14 residues. V dropped 2 bases and J dropped 7 bases, with 15 bases sitting between them. Germline CDR1 and CDR2: MDHEN and SYDVKM. The CDR3: CASSLGGAAWEQYF. DNA of the CDR3: TGTGCCAGCAGTTTAGGCGGGGCTGCCTGGGAGCAGTACTTC.

The chain is built from TRBV7-9 and TRBJ2-1; no firm D call. This CDR3 spans 13 amino acids. V dropped 1 base and J dropped 9 bases, with 10 bases sitting between them. Germline CDR1 is SEHNR and CDR2 is FQNEAQ (reference sequence). This CDR3 is CASSLDPGTEQFF. CDR3 in DNA: TGTGCCAGCAGCTTAGATCCAGGCACTGAGCAGTTCTTC.

This clone was seen only a few times. The chain joins TRBV12-3 or TRBV12-4 to TRBJ2-5, with TRBD2 identical over 9 bases. The V gene end was trimmed by 7 bases and the J gene end by 5 bases; junction bases not matched to a gene: 5. The CDR3 is 13 residues long. CDR3 loop: CASTPSGIETQYF. For the CDR3, the DNA is TGTGCCAGCACCCCTAGCGGGATTGAGACCCAGTACTTC.